The next 8 T cell receptor beta chains were all read from a single sample in a study of blood T cells in healthy people across ages (dated by TCRdb to the mid-2010s). Receptor libraries were prepared by 5' RACE. The sample was run on an Illumina HiSeq 2500. A second PCR of 7 to 11 cycles was performed with a sample-barcoded 5' primer and a J-beta primer mix. TCRdb reran the public reads through fastp at Q25 and MiXCR, keeping productive beta chains. Each record represents a unique CDR3 protein, reported with the most common genes and DNA among its rows. This sample gives around 1.5 million distinct CDR3 sequences in total; around 59% of them show up just once. The top ten clonotypes cover over 5% of the sample. Sequencing used blood. Receptors originate from a man younger than 30 in good health.

The genes are TRBV2 and TRBJ1-5, with D possibly TRBD1 on 5 matching bases. V was clipped by 7 bases and J by 3 bases, with 19 bases between them. The CDR3 extends over 16 amino acids. Germline V gene lookup returns CDR1 SNHLY and CDR2 FYNNEI. The CDR3 reads CASTTRGEGINQPQHF. In DNA, the CDR3 is TGTGCCAGCACGACAAGGGGCGAGGGGATCAATCAGCCCCAGCATTTT.

This rearrangement joins TRBV20-1 to TRBJ2-7; the D gene is possibly TRBD2 (6 bases). The end of the DNA aligns better with TRBJ2-5, so the J call may be wrong. The CDR3 is 13 amino acids. CDR1 and CDR2 (germline): DFQATT, SNEGSKA (reference sequence). CDR3 DNA sequence: TGCAGTGCTAGGGAGGGCGCCCAAGAGACCCAGTACTTC. It translates to CSAREGAQETQYF.

This chain uses TRBV15 with TRBJ2-3, with unresolved D. CDR3 length: 13 residues. The germline V gene encodes CDR1 LNHNV and CDR2 YYDKDF (reference sequence). Trimming removed 5 bases at V and 2 bases at J, with 8 bases between. CDR3 sequence reads: CATSLDHTDTQYF. The CDR3 bases are TGTGCCACCAGCCTGGACCACACAGATACGCAGTATTTT.

This rearrangement joins TRBV10-3 to TRBJ2-5; 10 positions match TRBD1. The end of the DNA is better explained by TRBJ2-7, so the J call may be wrong. The V gene's germline CDR1 is ENHRY and CDR2 SYGVKD. CDR3 length: 13 amino acids. This CDR3 reads CAIRRDRGYEQYF. CDR3 in DNA: TGTGCCATCAGAAGGGACAGGGGCTACGAGCAGTACTTC.

The gene calls are TRBV10-3 and TRBJ2-4; D could derive from TRBD1 or TRBD2 (5 bases each). The better agreement between TRBJ2-7 and the DNA end casts doubt on the J call. Germline CDR1 and CDR2: ENHRY and SYGVKD. The CDR3 is made up of 13 amino acids. The CDR3 region is CAILGTPHDEQYF. In DNA form, the CDR3 reads TGTGCCATCCTCGGGACCCCCCATGACGAGCAGTACTTC.

V and J are TRBV11-2 and TRBJ2-3, with 7 bases matching TRBD2. This CDR3 region has 14 residues. Germline V gene lookup returns CDR1 SGHAT and CDR2 FQNNGV. J lost 4 bases, V lost 3 bases, and 4 bases had no gene match. The CDR3 sequence is CASSFAGASDTQYF. In DNA, the CDR3 is TGTGCCAGCAGCTTTGCGGGAGCGTCAGATACGCAGTATTTT.

The chain uses TRBV7-9 and TRBJ1-2, with D possibly TRBD1 on 5 matching bases. This CDR3 is 16 amino acids long. Germline V gene data show CDR1 as SEHNR and CDR2 as FQNEAQ (reference sequence). Trimming left V 4 bases short and J 1 base short, with 16 bases between. In DNA, the CDR3 is TGTGCCAGCAGCTCCTACACCCCAGGGATTAACTATGGCTACACCTTC. As protein: CASSSYTPGINYGYTF. The entire variable domain, with the rest obtained from reference TRBV7-9 and TRBJ1-2, is as follows: DTGVSQNPRHKITKRGQNVTFRCDPISEHNRLYWYRQTLGQGPEFLTYFQNEAQLEKSRLLSDRFSAERPKGSFSTLEIQRTEQGDSAMYLCASSSYTPGINYGYTFGSGTRLTVV.

The chain uses TRBV7-2 and TRBJ2-7, with no clear D. Trimming shortened V by 3 bases and J by 0 bases, and 12 bases separated the two germline ends. This CDR3 is 15 amino acids long. The V gene's germline CDR1 is SGHTA and CDR2 FQGNSA. CDR3 nucleotides: TGTGCCAGCAGCTTCAGTGACCTTAGCTCCTACGAGCAGTACTTC. This codes for CASSFSDLSSYEQYF.